Below are 26 T cell receptor beta chains sequenced from a single sample in a study of T cells in localized non-small cell lung cancer. TCRdb's copy holds only in-frame clones and misses some; the assay was immunoSEQ multiplex PCR. The data hold some 22,000 clones, with roughly 80% observed a single time. The source was peripheral blood, collected before any cancer treatment. These receptors originate from a man between 40 and 70 years old with stage I lung adenocarcinoma.

The chain is built from TRBV7-2 and TRBJ2-1, with TRBD1 as a possible D gene (5 bases). The CDR3 spans 14 residues. The ends were cut back, 1 base at V and 8 bases at J, with 12 bases in the middle. Germline values: CDR1 SGHTA, CDR2 FQGNSA. The CDR3 reads CASSLVTGKDEQFF. For the CDR3, the DNA is TGTGCCAGCAGCTTAGTAACAGGCAAAGATGAGCAGTTCTTC.

The DNA of the CDR3 is TGTGCCAGCAGCTTAGCAGCGGGAGGGGATGAGCAGTTCTTC. It specifies CASSLAAGGDEQFF. The V gene is TRBV11-2, the J gene TRBJ2-1; 10 bases agree with TRBD2. The CDR3 is made up of 14 amino acids. Germline V gene data show CDR1 as SGHAT and CDR2 as FQNNGV. Germline trimming cut 1 base from V and 8 bases from J; bases unmatched to any gene: 2.

V and J are TRBV2 and TRBJ1-5; unclear D gene. Trimming pared 4 bases from V and 6 bases from J, leaving 13 bases between. The CDR3 covers 14 residues. The germline CDR1 and CDR2 sequences are SNHLY and FYNNEI. The CDR3 sequence is CASSVSRSGQPQHF. The CDR3 DNA sequence: TGTGCCAGCAGTGTGAGTCGGTCCGGTCAGCCCCAGCATTTT.

This rearrangement joins TRBV19 to TRBJ2-4, with TRBD1 matching 10 bases. Trimming removed 5 bases from V and 8 bases from J; junction bases left unmatched: 6. The CDR3 is 14 residues long. The germline V gene encodes CDR1 LNHDA and CDR2 SQIVND (reference sequence). DNA of the CDR3: TGTGCCAGTAGTGCGACAGGGGGCTCCGACATTCAGTACTTC. The encoded protein is CASSATGGSDIQYF.

The CDR3 DNA sequence: TGCGCCAGCAGCTCCCCGCACGGGGGGGGCGCCATTGGCACCGGGGAGCTGTTTTTT. It codes for CASSSPHGGGAIGTGELFF. The rearrangement links TRBV5-1 to TRBJ2-2; 8 nucleotides line up with TRBD2. This CDR3 contains 19 residues. The V and J ends lost 3 bases and 4 bases, in that order; junction bases with no gene match: 17. Germline V lookup: CDR1 SGHRS, CDR2 YFSETQ.

The chain is built from TRBV6-5 and TRBJ2-6, with D uncertain. Per the germline V gene, CDR1 is MNHEY and CDR2 is SVGAGI. The CDR3 runs 13 residues. The V and J ends lost 8 bases and 2 bases respectively, with 7 bases between them. Here the CDR3 DNA reads TGTGCCAGCTCCTCCCCTGGGGCCAACGTCCTGACTTTC. It codes for CASSSPGANVLTF.

The CDR3: CASSLERQMNTEAFF. Written as DNA, the CDR3 is TGTGCCAGCAGCTTAGAGCGGCAGATGAACACTGAAGCTTTCTTT. The chain has TRBV7-9 and TRBJ1-1; D remains ambiguous. The CDR3 is made up of 15 amino acids. CDR1 is SEHNR and CDR2 is FQNEAQ in the germline V gene (reference sequence). With 1 base removed from V and 0 bases from J, the gap between germline ends came to 9 bases.

The chain recombines TRBV27 with TRBJ2-1, with 14 bases fitting TRBD2. The germline V gene has CDR1 MNHEY and CDR2 SMNVEV (reference sequence). There are 17 residues in the CDR3. The junction had 12 bases not matched to a gene; V was cut back by 5 bases and J by 9 bases. The CDR3 region is CASSLSGTSGRRGEQFF. The CDR3 DNA reads TGTGCCAGCAGTCTTTCCGGGACTAGCGGGAGAAGGGGTGAGCAGTTCTTC.

This chain uses TRBV19 with TRBJ1-5; D unresolved. V was trimmed by 5 bases and J by 2 bases, leaving 10 bases between them. The V gene's germline CDR1 is LNHDA and CDR2 SQIVND (reference sequence). There are 14 residues in the CDR3. The CDR3 DNA sequence: TGTGCCAGTAGTCCCCCCCGGGGCAATCAGCCCCAGCATTTT. Translation: CASSPPRGNQPQHF.

This chain connects TRBV28 to TRBJ1-2; no clear D. The V gene's germline CDR1 is MDHEN and CDR2 SYDVKM. This CDR3 contains 14 residues. The V end was cut by 3 bases, the J end by 4 bases, with 12 bases between. The CDR3 bases are TGTGCCAGCAGTTTGGTTAACAGCATCTATGGCTACACCTTC. This sequence encodes CASSLVNSIYGYTF.

As concerns this clone: One end of the junction does not line up with germline, which may come from a read error. Other nucleotide sequences from this sample produce the same CDR3. V and J are TRBV7-9 and TRBJ2-1; the D gene could be TRBD1 or TRBD2 (5 bases each). Germline-derived CDR1 and CDR2 are SEHNR and FQNEAQ (reference sequence). This CDR3 has 14 amino acids. This CDR3 is CASSLRGTSNEQFF. The CDR3 DNA reads TGTGCCAGCAGCTTACGAGGGACGTCCAATGAACAGTTCTTC. Full variable domain (outside the CDR3, taken from reference TRBV7-9 and TRBJ2-1): DTGVSQNPRHKITKRGQNVTFRCDPISEHNRLYWYRQTLGQGPEFLTYFQNEAQLEKSRLLSDRFSAERPKGSFSTLEIQRTEQGDSAMYLCASSLRGTSNEQFFGPGTRLTVL.

The rearrangement links TRBV28 to TRBJ2-1, with D possibly matching TRBD2 (6 bases). The CDR3 has 12 residues. Trimming shortened V by 10 bases and J by 8 bases, and 15 bases separated the two germline ends. Germline CDR1 MDHEN, CDR2 SYDVKM. DNA for the CDR3: TGTGCCACCCAACGGGGGTACGATGAGCAGTTCTTC. Translation gives CATQRGYDEQFF.

CDR3 DNA: TGCGCCAGCAGCTTGGGTTCAATCTCCTACGAGCAGTACTTC. It is translated as CASSLGSISYEQYF. The genes are TRBV5-1 and TRBJ2-7, with D unclear. V was cut by 0 bases and J by 0 bases, with 7 bases left in between. Per germline, CDR1 SGHRS and CDR2 YFSETQ. The CDR3 extends over 14 amino acids.

Only a few counts were recorded for this clone. The CDR3 is CASNERTGGQETQYF. The CDR3 region has the DNA TGTGCCAGCAACGAACGGACAGGGGGGCAAGAGACCCAGTACTTC. V and J are TRBV6-6 and TRBJ2-5, with 10 bases fitting TRBD1. The CDR3 runs 15 residues. The V segment lost 7 bases and the J segment 2 bases; nucleotides outside the gene matches: 7. Germline CDR1 MNHNY, CDR2 SVGAGI (reference sequence).

This rearrangement joins TRBV7-2 to TRBJ2-5; D possibly matches TRBD1 or TRBD2 (6 bases each). V was trimmed by 4 bases and J by 7 bases, leaving 10 bases between them. The CDR3 extends over 12 amino acids. CDR1 SGHTA and CDR2 FQGNSA come from the germline V gene. CDR3 DNA: TGTGCCAGCAGCTCAAGGGGGGTGACCCAGTACTTC. It is translated as CASSSRGVTQYF.

This chain joins TRBV27 and TRBJ2-3; 9 positions agree with TRBD1. The CDR3 totals 16 residues. The V segment lost 4 bases and the J segment 3 bases; nucleotides outside the gene matches: 8. Germline V gives CDR1 MNHEY, CDR2 SMNVEV (reference sequence). The CDR3 bases are TGTGCCAGCAGTTCCACGGGACAGGGACGAACAGATACGCAGTATTTT. Translation: CASSSTGQGRTDTQYF.

This clone was seen more than once but under ten times. The chain links TRBV7-2 to TRBJ1-4; D is uncertain. This CDR3 has 12 amino acids. V was pared by 1 base and J by 14 bases, with 11 bases between. Germline assignment: CDR1 SGHTA and CDR2 FQGNSA. CDR3 in amino acids: CASSLDAGRLFF. CDR3 coding DNA: TGTGCCAGCAGCTTAGACGCCGGACGGCTGTTTTTT.

The chain links TRBV11-3 to TRBJ2-1; tentatively, D is TRBD2 (6 bases). Germline CDR1 is SGHNT and CDR2 is YENEEA. CDR3 size: 13 residues. V was trimmed by 3 bases and J by 6 bases, leaving 9 bases between them. In DNA form, the CDR3 reads TGTGCCAGCAGCTTGAGTAGCGGCAATGAGCAGTTCTTC. It translates to CASSLSSGNEQFF. The variable domain in full, completed from reference TRBV11-3 and TRBJ2-1, reads EAGVVQSPRYKIIEKKQPVAFWCNPISGHNTLYWYLQNLGQGPELLIRYENEEAVDDSQLPKDRFSAERLKGVDSTLKIQPAELGDSAVYLCASSLSSGNEQFFGPGTRLTVL.

The V gene is TRBV2, the J gene TRBJ1-4; 7 nucleotides align to TRBD1. The CDR3 length is 13 residues. Trimming removed 4 bases from V and 8 bases from J; junction bases left unmatched: 4. In germline, CDR1 is SNHLY, CDR2 FYNNEI. The CDR3 nucleotides read TGTGCCAGCAGTGCAGGGGGGCCAGAAAAACTGTTTTTT. Translated, it gives CASSAGGPEKLFF.

The gene calls are TRBV19 and TRBJ1-1, with 7 bases aligning to TRBD1. Germline CDR1 is LNHDA and CDR2 is SQIVND (reference sequence). The CDR3 loop spans 16 amino acids. Here the CDR3 reads CATKDRGRASDTEAFF. The DNA for the CDR3 is TGTGCTACGAAGGATAGGGGGCGGGCGTCGGACACTGAAGCTTTCTTT.

This sequence joins TRBV6-5 and TRBJ1-3; D uncertain. The CDR3 runs to 13 residues. Trimming took off 10 bases at V and 5 bases at J, with 15 bases between the two ends. The germline V gene encodes CDR1 MNHEY and CDR2 SVGAGI. CDR3 amino acids: CATSPPERNTIYF. Here the CDR3 DNA reads TGTGCCACCTCACCACCTGAGAGAAACACCATATATTTT.

The chain is built from TRBV5-1 and TRBJ1-2, with TRBD1 matching over 10 bases. The germline V gene encodes CDR1 SGHRS and CDR2 YFSETQ. V dropped 0 bases and J dropped 4; count of bases not matched to a gene: 3. The CDR3 length is 15 residues. The CDR3 nucleotides are TGCGCCAGCAGCTTGGAGACAGGGGGCCTCTATGGCTACACCTTC. Translation: CASSLETGGLYGYTF.

This chain uses TRBV6-5 with TRBJ1-2; D remains ambiguous. Germline-derived CDR1 and CDR2 are MNHEY and SVGAGI. Trimming took off 5 bases at V and 1 base at J, with 8 bases between the two ends. The CDR3 is 13 residues long. CDR3 in amino acids: CASSPGLNYGYTF. The CDR3 DNA follows: TGTGCCAGCAGTCCCGGCCTTAACTATGGCTACACCTTC.

V usage is TRBV2 and J usage is TRBJ1-2, with 8 bases lining up with TRBD1. The CDR3 covers 13 residues. Germline CDR1 reads SNHLY; CDR2 reads FYNNEI. V lost 5 bases to trimming and J lost 8 bases; unmatched junction nucleotides: 7. CDR3 residues: CASSSGQGRGYTF. CDR3 DNA sequence: TGTGCCAGCAGTTCCGGACAGGGACGGGGCTACACCTTC. Supplemented by reference TRBV2 and TRBJ1-2, the full variable domain reads EPEVTQTPSHQVTQMGQEVILRCVPISNHLYFYWYRQILGQKVEFLVSFYNNEISEKSEIFDDQFSVERPDGSNFTLKIRSTKLEDSAMYFCASSSGQGRGYTFGSGTRLTVV.

The chain is built from TRBV28 and TRBJ1-2, with 7 positions matching TRBD1. V dropped 8 bases and J dropped 5; count of bases not matched to a gene: 11. The germline gives CDR1 MDHEN, CDR2 SYDVKM. The CDR3 contains 14 residues. CDR3 region: CASHTPGTAYGYTF. In DNA, the CDR3 is TGTGCCAGCCACACACCAGGGACAGCTTATGGCTACACCTTC.

This chain links TRBV2 with TRBJ2-1, with D uncertain. Trimming removed 3 bases from V and 12 bases from J, with 9 bases in between. Germline V gene data show CDR1 as SNHLY and CDR2 as FYNNEI. The CDR3 sequence is 11 residues long. The CDR3 bases are TGTGCCAGCAGTGAGGTTGTTGGGCAGTTCTTC. Translation gives CASSEVVGQFF.